These 2 T cell receptor beta chains originate from one sample sequenced in a study of blood T cell repertoires in COVID-19. Profiling relied on immunoSEQ multiplex PCR, and the TCRdb table lists in-frame clones only, not all of them. In the table there are 100,000 to 150,000 clones, roughly 83% of which are singletons. Sequenced sample: peripheral blood. The receptors stem from a woman older than 75 with acute or convalescent COVID-19.

The V gene is TRBV7-9, the J gene TRBJ2-7; D may be TRBD1 (6 bases). Germline CDR1 reads SEHNR; CDR2 reads FQNEAQ (reference sequence). Trimming stripped 5 bases from V and 2 bases from J, with 16 bases between. The CDR3 loop spans 15 amino acids. The CDR3 DNA is TGTGCCAGCAGCGACAAGCAGGGGCTCCCCTACGAGCAGTACTTC. It encodes CASSDKQGLPYEQYF.

The table lists this clone with a count of one. The chain's CDR3 is CASSARLAGALQPEQFF. CDR3 DNA sequence: TGTGCCAGCAGCGCCCGACTAGCGGGGGCCCTACAACCAGAGCAGTTCTTC. The V call is TRBV7-2, the J call TRBJ2-1; TRBD2 matches 12 bases. The germline CDR1 and CDR2 sequences are SGHTA and FQGNSA. There are 17 residues in the CDR3. The junction had 15 bases not matched to a gene; V was cut back by 5 bases and J by 10 bases.